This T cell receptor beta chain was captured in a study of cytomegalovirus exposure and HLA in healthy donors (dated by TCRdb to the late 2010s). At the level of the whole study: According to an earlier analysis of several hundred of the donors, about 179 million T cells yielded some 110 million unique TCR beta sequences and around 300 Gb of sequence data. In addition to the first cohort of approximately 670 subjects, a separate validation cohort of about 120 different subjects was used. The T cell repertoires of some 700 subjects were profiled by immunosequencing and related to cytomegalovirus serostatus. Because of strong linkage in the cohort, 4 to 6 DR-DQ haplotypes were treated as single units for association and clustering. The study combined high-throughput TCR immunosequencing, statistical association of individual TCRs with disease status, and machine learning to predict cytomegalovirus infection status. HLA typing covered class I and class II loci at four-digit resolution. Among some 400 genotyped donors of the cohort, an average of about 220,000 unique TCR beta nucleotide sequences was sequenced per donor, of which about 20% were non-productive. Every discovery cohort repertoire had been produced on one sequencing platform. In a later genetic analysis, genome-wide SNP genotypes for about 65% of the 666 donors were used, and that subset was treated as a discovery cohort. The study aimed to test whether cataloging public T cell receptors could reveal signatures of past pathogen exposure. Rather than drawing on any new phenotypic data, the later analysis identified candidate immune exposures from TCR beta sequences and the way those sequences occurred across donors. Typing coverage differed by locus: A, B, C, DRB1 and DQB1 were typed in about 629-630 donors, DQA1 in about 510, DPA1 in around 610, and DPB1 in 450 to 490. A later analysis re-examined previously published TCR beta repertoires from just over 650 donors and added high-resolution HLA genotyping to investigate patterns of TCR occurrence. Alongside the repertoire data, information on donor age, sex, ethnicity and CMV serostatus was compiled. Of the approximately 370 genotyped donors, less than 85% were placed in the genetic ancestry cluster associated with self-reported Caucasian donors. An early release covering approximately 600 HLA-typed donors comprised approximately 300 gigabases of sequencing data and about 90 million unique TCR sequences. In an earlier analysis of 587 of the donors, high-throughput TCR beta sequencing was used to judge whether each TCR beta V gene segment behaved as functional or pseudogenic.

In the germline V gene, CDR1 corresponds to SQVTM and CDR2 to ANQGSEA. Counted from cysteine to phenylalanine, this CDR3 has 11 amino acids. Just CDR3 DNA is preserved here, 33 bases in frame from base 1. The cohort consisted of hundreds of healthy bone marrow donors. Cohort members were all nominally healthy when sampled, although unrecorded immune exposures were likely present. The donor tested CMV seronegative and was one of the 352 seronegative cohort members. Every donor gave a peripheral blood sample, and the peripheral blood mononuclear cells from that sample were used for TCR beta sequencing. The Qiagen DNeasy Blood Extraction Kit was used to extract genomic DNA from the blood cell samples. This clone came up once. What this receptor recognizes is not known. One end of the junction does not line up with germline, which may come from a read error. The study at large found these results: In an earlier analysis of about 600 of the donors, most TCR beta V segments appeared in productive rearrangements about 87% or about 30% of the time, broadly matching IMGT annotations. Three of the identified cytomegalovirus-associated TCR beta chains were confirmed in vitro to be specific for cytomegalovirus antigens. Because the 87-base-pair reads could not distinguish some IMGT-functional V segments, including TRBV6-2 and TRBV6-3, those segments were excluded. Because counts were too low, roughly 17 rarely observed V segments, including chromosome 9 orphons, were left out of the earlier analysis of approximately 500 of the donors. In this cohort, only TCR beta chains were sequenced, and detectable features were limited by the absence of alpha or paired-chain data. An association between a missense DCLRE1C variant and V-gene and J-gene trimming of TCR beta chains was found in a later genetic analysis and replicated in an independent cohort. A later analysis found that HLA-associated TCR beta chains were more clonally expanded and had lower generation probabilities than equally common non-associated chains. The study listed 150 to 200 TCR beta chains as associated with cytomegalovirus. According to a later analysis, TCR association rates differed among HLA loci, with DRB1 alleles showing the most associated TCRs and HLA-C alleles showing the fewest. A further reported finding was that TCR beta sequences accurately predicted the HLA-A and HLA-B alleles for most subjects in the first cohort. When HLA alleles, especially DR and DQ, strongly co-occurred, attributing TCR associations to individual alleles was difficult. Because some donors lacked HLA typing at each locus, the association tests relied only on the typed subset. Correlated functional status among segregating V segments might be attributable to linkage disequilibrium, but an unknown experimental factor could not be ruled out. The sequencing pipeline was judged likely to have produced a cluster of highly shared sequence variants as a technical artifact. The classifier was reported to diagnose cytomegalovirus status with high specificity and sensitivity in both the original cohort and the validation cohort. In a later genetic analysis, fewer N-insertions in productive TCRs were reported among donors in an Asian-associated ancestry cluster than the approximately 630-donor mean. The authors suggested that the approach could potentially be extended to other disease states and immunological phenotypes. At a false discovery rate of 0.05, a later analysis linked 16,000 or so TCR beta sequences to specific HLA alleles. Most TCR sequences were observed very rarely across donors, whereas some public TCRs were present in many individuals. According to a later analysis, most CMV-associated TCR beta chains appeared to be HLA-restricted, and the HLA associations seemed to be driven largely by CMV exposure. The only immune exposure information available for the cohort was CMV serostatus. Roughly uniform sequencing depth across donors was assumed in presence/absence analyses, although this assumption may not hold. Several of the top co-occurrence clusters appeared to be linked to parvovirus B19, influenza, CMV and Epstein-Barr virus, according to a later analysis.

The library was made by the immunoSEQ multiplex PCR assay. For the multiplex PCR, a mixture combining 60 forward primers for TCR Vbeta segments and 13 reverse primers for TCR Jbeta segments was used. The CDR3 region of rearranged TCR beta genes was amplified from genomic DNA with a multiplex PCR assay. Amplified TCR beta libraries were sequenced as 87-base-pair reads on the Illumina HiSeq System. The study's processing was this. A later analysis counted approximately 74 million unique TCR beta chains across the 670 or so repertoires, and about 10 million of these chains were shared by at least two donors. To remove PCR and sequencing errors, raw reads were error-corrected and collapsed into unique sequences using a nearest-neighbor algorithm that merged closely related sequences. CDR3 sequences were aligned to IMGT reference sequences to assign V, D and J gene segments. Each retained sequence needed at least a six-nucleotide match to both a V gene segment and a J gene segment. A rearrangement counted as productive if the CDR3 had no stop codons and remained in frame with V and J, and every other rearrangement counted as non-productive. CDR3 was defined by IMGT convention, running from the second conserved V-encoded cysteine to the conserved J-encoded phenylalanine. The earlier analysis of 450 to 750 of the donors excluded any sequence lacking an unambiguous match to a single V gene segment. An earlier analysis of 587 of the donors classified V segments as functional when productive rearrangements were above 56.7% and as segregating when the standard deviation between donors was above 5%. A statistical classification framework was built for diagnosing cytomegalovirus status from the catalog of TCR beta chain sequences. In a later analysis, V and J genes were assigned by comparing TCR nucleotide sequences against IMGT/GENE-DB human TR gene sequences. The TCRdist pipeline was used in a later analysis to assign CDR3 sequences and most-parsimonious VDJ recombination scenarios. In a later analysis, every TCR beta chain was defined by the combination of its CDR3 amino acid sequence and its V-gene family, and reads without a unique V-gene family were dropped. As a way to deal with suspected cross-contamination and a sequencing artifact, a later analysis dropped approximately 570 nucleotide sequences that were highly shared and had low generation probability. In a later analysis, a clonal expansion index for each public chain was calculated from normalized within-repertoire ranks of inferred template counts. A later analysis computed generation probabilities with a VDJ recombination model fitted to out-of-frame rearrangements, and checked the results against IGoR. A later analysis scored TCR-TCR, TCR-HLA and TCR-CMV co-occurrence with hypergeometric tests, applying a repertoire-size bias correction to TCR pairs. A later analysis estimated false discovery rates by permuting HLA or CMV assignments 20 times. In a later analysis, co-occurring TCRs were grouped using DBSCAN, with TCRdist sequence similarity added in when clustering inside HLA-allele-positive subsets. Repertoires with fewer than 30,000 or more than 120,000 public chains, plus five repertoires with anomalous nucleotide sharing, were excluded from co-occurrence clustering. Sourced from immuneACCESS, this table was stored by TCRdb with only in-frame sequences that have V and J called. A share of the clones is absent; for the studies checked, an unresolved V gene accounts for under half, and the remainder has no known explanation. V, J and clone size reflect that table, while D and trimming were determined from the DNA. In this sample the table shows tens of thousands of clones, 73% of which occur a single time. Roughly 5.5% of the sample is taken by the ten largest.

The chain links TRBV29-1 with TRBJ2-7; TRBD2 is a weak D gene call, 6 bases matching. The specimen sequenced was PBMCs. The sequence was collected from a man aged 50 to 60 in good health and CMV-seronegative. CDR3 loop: CSVELGGAHLF. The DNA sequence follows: TGCAGCGTGGAACTCGGCGGGGCCCACCTATTC.